These T cell receptor beta chains were read from a single sample in a study of PD-L1 blockade in urothelial cancer. This table comes from immunoSEQ multiplex PCR, and its TCRdb copy is limited to in-frame clones, with some not included. Of fewer than 75,000 clones in the sample, 85% to 90% were seen once. The source was PBMCs, collected around atezolizumab (anti-PD-L1) treatment. The receptors were sampled from a man in his sixties or seventies with urothelial cancer. Each CDR3 is given with its conserved first and last residue. D genes are given only for firm matches. Size values are once, few and many counts, or a class for expanded clones, and some rows have none.

D: .; J: TRBJ2-7; length: 13; size: .; V: TRBV11-2; DNA: TGTGCCAGCAGCTCCGGGGGGCTCGGCGAGCAGTACTTC; CDR3: CASSSGGLGEQYF
D: .; J: TRBJ1-3; length: 14; size: .; V: TRBV6-5; DNA: TGTGCCAGCACCCCCCCGGGATCTGGAAACACCATATATTTT; CDR3: CASTPPGSGNTIYF
D: .; J: TRBJ1-5; length: 14; size: .; V: TRBV6-6; DNA: TGTGCCAGCAGTTACGGCGGGGAAAATCAGCCCCAGCATTTT; CDR3: CASSYGGENQPQHF
D: .; J: TRBJ2-2; length: 19; size: once; V: TRBV28; DNA: TGTGCCAGCACCTCCCTGTTGGTGTGGCGGAGGAGAGGCACCGGGGAGCTGTTTTTT; CDR3: CASTSLLVWRRRGTGELFF
D: TRBD2; J: TRBJ2-1; length: 18; size: .; V: TRBV4-1; DNA: TGCGCCAGCAGCCAAGAGTGGCTAGCGGGAGGAATTGAGGATGAGCAGTTCTTC; CDR3: CASSQEWLAGGIEDEQFF
D: TRBD2; J: TRBJ2-1; length: 18; size: .; V: TRBV4-1; DNA: TGCGCCAGCAGCCAAGTCCGGGCGCGGGAGGGCCTGCACAATGAGCAGTTCTTC; CDR3: CASSQVRAREGLHNEQFF
D: TRBD2; J: TRBJ2-2; length: 16; size: once; V: TRBV19; DNA: TGTGCCAGTAGTATGGGACTAGCGGGATACACCGGGGAGCTGTTTTTT; CDR3: CASSMGLAGYTGELFF
D: TRBD1; J: TRBJ1-1; length: 14; size: .; V: TRBV5-4; DNA: TGTGCCAGCAGCTGGGGACAGAGGAACACTGAAGCTTTCTTT; CDR3: CASSWGQRNTEAFF
D: TRBD1; J: TRBJ2-7; length: 15; size: .; V: TRBV5-1; DNA: TGCGCCAGCAGCTTGAGCGGGACAGGGGTCCACGAGCAGTACTTC; CDR3: CASSLSGTGVHEQYF
D: .; J: TRBJ1-2; length: 12; size: few; V: TRBV27; DNA: TGTGCCAGCGGGCAGGCAAACTATGGCTACACCTTC; CDR3: CASGQANYGYTF
D: .; J: TRBJ1-1; length: 14; size: .; V: TRBV5-4; DNA: TGTGCCAGCAGCTTGGGGGGGGGTGACACTGAAGCTTTCTTT; CDR3: CASSLGGGDTEAFF
D: .; J: TRBJ1-2; length: 15; size: .; V: TRBV6-5; DNA: TGTGCCAGCAGTTACTCGACGGACCCGGGGTATGGCTACACCTTC; CDR3: CASSYSTDPGYGYTF
D: .; J: TRBJ1-1; length: 14; size: .; V: TRBV19; DNA: TGTGCCAGTAGTATGAGGATAATGAACACTGAAGCTTTCTTT; CDR3: CASSMRIMNTEAFF
D: TRBD2; J: TRBJ2-7; length: 16; size: .; V: TRBV28; DNA: TGTGCCAGCACCTTAGGGGGGGGACTAGCGGGGTACGAGCAGTACTTC; CDR3: CASTLGGGLAGYEQYF
D: TRBD2; J: TRBJ2-7; length: 14; size: .; V: TRBV6-5; DNA: TGTGCCAGCAGTGGGACTAGCGGGATTAGCGAGCAGTACTTC; CDR3: CASSGTSGISEQYF
D: TRBD1; J: TRBJ1-4; length: 15; size: .; V: TRBV7-9; DNA: TGTGCCAGCAGCATACGACAGGGAGAGGGTGAAAAACTGTTTTTT; CDR3: CASSIRQGEGEKLFF
D: .; J: TRBJ1-5; length: 13; size: .; V: TRBV28; DNA: TGTGCTTCCGGACAGTTAATAAGGCAGCCCCAGCATTTT; CDR3: CASGQLIRQPQHF
D: TRBD2; J: TRBJ2-7; length: 14; size: .; V: TRBV19; DNA: TGTGCCAGTTCACTAGCGGGAGTGGTATACGAGCAGTACTTC; CDR3: CASSLAGVVYEQYF
D: .; J: TRBJ1-4; length: 14; size: .; V: TRBV5-4; DNA: TGTGCCAGCAGCTTGCAGGGGAAAAATGAAAAACTGTTTTTT; CDR3: CASSLQGKNEKLFF
D: TRBD1; J: TRBJ1-6; length: 14; size: .; V: TRBV2; DNA: TGTGCCAGCAGGGGACAGCGACCAGATTCACCCCTCCACTTT; CDR3: CASRGQRPDSPLHF
D: TRBD1; J: TRBJ1-2; length: 14; size: .; V: TRBV7-9; DNA: TGTGCCAGCAGCTACGGGACAGGGGACTATGGCTACACCTTC; CDR3: CASSYGTGDYGYTF
D: TRBD1; J: TRBJ2-6; length: 16; size: .; V: TRBV2; DNA: TGTGCCAGCAGTGTTCAGGGGGTATCTGGGGCCAACGTCCTGACTTTC; CDR3: CASSVQGVSGANVLTF
D: TRBD2; J: TRBJ2-7; length: 15; size: few; V: TRBV28; DNA: TGTGCCAGCAGCCCACCGGGACTAGCGCCCTACGAGCAGTACTTC; CDR3: CASSPPGLAPYEQYF
D: TRBD2; J: TRBJ2-1; length: 17; size: .; V: TRBV18; DNA: TGTGCCAGCTCAGGCCCTCGCGGAGTTGCGGGAGGCGAGGAGCAGTTCTTC; CDR3: CASSGPRGVAGGEEQFF
D: .; J: TRBJ2-1; length: 12; size: .; V: TRBV11-2; DNA: TGTGCCAGCAGCACTACCTACAATGAGCAGTTCTTC; CDR3: CASSTTYNEQFF
D: TRBD2; J: TRBJ2-1; length: 20; size: .; V: TRBV7-8; DNA: TGTGCCAGCAGCTCTAATCTAGCGGGAGGCCTCACCGATCCGTACAATGAGCAGTTCTTC; CDR3: CASSSNLAGGLTDPYNEQFF